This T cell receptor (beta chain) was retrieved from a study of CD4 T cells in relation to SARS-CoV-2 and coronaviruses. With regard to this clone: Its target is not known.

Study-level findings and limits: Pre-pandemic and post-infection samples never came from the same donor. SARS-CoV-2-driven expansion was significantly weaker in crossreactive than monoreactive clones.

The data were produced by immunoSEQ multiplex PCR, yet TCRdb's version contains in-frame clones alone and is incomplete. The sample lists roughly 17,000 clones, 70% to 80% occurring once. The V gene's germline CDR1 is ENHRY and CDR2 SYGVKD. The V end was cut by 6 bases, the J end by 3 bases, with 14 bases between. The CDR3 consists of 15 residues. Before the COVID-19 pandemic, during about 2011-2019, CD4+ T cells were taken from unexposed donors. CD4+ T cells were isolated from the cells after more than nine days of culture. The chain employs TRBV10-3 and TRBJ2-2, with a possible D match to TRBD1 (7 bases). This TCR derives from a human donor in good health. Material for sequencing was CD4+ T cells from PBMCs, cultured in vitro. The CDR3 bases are TGTGCCATCAGAATTCAGGGGGGCGACACCGGGGAGCTGTTTTTT. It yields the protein CAIRIQGGDTGELFF.